This T cell receptor (beta chain) is from a study of sequential checkpoint blockade in melanoma. About the research overall: Arm A got nivolumab then ipilimumab; arm B the reverse, 1:1. Each arm's sequence ended with maintenance nivolumab.

CDR3 size: 12 residues. The V gene's germline CDR1 is GTSNPN and CDR2 SVGIG (reference sequence). Trimming shortened V by 2 bases and J by 0 bases, and 5 bases separated the two germline ends. Produced via immunoSEQ multiplex PCR; TCRdb's table is partial and in-frame only. The data show roughly 13,000 clones, 52% seen once. Treatment denoted: randomized to nivolumab then ipilimumab (arm A) or the reverse (arm B). Patients had received no earlier DNA-damaging chemotherapy. Live CD3+CD8+ CD19− CD56− cells were sorted from PBMCs. This sample comprised CD8+ T cells sorted from blood (inferred from file names), obtained from a patient given nivolumab and ipilimumab in sequence. The sequence came from a human donor with melanoma. The chain employs TRBV30 and TRBJ2-7; D unclear. Here the CDR3 DNA reads TGTGCCTGGAGTTTCAGCTCCTACGAGCAGTACTTC. Translated, it gives CAWSFSSYEQYF.